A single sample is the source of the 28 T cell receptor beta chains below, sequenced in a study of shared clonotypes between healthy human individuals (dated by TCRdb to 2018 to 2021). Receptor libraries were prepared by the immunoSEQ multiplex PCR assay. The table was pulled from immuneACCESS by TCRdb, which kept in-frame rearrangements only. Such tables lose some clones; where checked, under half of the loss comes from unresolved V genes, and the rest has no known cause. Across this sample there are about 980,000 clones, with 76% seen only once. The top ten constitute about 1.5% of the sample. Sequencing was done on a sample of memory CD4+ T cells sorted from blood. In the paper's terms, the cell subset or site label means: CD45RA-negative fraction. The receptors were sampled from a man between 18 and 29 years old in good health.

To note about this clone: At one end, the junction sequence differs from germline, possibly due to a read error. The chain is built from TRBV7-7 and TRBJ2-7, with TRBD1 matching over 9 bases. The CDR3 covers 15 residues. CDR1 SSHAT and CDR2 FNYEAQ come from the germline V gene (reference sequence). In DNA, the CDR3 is TGTGCTAGCAGCTTAGCGACAGGGGGGTCCTACGAGCAGTACTTC. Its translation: CASSLATGGSYEQYF.

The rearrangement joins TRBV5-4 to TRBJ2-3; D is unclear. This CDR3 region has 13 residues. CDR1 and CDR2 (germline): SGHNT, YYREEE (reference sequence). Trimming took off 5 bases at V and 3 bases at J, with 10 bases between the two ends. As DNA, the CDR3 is TGTGCCAGCAGAAAAGGTGGGACAGATACGCAGTATTTT. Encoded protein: CASRKGGTDTQYF. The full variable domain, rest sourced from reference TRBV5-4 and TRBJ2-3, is ETGVTQSPTHLIKTRGQQVTLRCSSQSGHNTVSWYQQALGQGPQFIFQYYREEENGRGNFPPRFSGLQFPNYSSELNVNALELDDSALYLCASRKGGTDTQYFGPGTRLTVL.

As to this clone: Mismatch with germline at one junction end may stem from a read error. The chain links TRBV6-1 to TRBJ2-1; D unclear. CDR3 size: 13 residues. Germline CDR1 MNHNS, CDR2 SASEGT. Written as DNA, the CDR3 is TGTGCCAGCAGTGAAGCTTCCACGTCAAGAGAGCTCTTC. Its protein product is CASSEASTSRELF.

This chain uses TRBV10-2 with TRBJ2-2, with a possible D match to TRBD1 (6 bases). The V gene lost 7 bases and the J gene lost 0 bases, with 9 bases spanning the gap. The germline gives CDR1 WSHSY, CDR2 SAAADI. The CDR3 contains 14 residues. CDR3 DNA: TGCGCCAGCATGGGGACACCGAACACCGGGGAGCTGTTTTTT. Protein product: CASMGTPNTGELFF.

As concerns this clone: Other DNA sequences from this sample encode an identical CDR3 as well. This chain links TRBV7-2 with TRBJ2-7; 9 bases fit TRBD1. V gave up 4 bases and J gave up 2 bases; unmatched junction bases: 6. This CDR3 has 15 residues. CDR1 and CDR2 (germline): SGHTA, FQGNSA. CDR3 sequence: CASSSSGTGPYEQYF. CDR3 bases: TGTGCCAGCAGCTCCTCCGGGACAGGGCCCTACGAGCAGTACTTC.

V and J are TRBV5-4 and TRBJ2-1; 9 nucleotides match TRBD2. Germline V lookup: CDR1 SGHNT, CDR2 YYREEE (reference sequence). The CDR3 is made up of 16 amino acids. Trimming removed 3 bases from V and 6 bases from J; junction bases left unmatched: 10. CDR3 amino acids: CASSSGTGTSSNEQFF. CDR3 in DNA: TGTGCCAGCAGCTCTGGAACCGGGACTAGCTCCAATGAGCAGTTCTTC. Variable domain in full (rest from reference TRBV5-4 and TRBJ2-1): ETGVTQSPTHLIKTRGQQVTLRCSSQSGHNTVSWYQQALGQGPQFIFQYYREEENGRGNFPPRFSGLQFPNYSSELNVNALELDDSALYLCASSSGTGTSSNEQFFGPGTRLTVL.

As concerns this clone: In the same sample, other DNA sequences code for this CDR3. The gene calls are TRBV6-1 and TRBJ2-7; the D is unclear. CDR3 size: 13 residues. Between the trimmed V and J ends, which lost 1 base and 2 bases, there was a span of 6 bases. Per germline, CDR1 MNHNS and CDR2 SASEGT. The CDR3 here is CASSEVPAYEQYF. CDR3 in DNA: TGTGCCAGCAGTGAAGTACCTGCCTACGAGCAGTACTTC.

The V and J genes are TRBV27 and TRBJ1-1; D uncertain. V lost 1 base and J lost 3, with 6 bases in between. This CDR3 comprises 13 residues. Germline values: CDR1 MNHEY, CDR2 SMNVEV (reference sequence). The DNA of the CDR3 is TGTGCCAGCAGTTTATTCCAGGACACTGAAGCTTTCTTT. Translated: CASSLFQDTEAFF.

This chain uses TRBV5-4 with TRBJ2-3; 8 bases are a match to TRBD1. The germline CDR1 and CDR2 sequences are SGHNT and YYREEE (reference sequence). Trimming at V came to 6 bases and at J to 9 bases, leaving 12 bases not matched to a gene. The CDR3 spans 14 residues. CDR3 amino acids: CASNPVLTGGTQYF. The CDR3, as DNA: TGTGCCAGCAACCCGGTATTAACAGGGGGGACGCAGTATTTT.

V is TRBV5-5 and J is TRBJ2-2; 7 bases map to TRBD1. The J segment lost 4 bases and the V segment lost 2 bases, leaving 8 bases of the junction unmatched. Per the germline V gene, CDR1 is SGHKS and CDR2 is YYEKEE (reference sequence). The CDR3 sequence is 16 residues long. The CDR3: CASSFYSGTATGELFF. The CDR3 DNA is TGTGCCAGCAGCTTCTACTCCGGGACAGCCACCGGGGAGCTGTTTTTT.

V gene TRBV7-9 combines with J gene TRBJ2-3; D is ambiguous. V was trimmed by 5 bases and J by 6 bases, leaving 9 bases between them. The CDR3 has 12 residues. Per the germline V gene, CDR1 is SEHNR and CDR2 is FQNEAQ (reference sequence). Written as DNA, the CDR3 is TGTGCCAGCAGCCCCCTTGGGGATACGCAGTATTTT. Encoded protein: CASSPLGDTQYF.

The CDR3 bases are TGCGCCAGCAGCCAAGGAATGAGGGGGCAGACTGAAGCTTTCTTT. Translation gives CASSQGMRGQTEAFF. The chain employs TRBV4-1 and TRBJ1-1; TRBD1 aligns across 7 bases. V lost 1 base, J lost 5 bases, and 7 bases stayed unmatched. The CDR3 is 15 amino acids. The germline V gene encodes CDR1 MGHRA and CDR2 YSYEKL.

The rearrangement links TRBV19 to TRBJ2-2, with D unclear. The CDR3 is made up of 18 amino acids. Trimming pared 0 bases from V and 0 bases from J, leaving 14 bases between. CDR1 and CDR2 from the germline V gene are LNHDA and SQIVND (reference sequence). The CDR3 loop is CASSIDRSKTPNTGELFF. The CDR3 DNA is TGTGCCAGTAGTATAGACAGGTCCAAGACACCGAACACCGGGGAGCTGTTTTTT.

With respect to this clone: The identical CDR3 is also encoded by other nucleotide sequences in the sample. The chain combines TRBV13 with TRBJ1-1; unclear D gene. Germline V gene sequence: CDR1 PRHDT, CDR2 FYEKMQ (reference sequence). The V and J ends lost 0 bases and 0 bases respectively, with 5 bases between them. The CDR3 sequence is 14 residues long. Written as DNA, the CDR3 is TGTGCCAGCAGCTTAGGCCACTTGAACACTGAAGCTTTCTTT. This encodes CASSLGHLNTEAFF.

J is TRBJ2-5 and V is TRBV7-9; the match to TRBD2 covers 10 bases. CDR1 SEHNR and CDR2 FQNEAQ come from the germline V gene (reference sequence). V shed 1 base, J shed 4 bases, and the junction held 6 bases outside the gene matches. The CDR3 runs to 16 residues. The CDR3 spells CASSLGWSSGRETQYF. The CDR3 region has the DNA TGTGCCAGCAGCTTAGGTTGGTCTAGCGGGAGAGAGACCCAGTACTTC.

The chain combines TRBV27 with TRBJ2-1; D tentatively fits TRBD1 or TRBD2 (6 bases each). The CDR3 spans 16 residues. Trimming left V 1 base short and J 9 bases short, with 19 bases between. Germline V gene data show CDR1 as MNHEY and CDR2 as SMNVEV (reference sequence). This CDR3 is CASSLWGEIPQGEQFF. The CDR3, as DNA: TGTGCCAGCAGTTTATGGGGGGAGATTCCACAGGGTGAGCAGTTCTTC.

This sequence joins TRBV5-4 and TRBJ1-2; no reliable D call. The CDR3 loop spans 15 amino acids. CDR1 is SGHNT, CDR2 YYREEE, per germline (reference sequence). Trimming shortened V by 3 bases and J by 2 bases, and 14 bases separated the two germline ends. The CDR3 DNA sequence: TGTGCCAGCAGCTCCAAAGGAGAGTCCAACTATGGCTACACCTTC. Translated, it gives CASSSKGESNYGYTF. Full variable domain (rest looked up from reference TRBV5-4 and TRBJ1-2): ETGVTQSPTHLIKTRGQQVTLRCSSQSGHNTVSWYQQALGQGPQFIFQYYREEENGRGNFPPRFSGLQFPNYSSELNVNALELDDSALYLCASSSKGESNYGYTFGSGTRLTVV.

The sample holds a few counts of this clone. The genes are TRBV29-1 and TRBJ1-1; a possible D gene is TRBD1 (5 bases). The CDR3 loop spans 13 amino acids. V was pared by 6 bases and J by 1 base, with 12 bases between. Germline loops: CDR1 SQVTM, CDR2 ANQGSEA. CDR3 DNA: TGCAGCGTGCGGATGGGGGGGAACACTGAAGCTTTCTTT. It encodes CSVRMGGNTEAFF.

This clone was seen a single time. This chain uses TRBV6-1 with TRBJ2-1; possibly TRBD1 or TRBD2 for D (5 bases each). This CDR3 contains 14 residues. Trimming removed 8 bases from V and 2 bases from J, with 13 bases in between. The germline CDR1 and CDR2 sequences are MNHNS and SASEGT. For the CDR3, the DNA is TGTGCCAGCGGGGGACGACGTCCCTACAATGAGCAGTTCTTC. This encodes CASGGRRPYNEQFF.

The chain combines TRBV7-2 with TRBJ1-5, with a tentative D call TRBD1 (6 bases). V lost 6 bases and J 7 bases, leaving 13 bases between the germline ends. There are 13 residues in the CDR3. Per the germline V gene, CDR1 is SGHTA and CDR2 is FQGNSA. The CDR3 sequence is CASSRQERQPQHF. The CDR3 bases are TGTGCCAGCAGTCGACAGGAAAGGCAGCCCCAGCATTTT.

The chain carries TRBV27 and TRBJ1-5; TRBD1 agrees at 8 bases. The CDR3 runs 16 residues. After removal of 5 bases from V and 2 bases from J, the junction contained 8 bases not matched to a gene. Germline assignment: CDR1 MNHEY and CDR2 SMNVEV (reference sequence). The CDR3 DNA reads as TGTGCCAGCAGTCCTCAGGGGGCGGGAGGCAATCAGCCCCAGCATTTT. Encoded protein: CASSPQGAGGNQPQHF.

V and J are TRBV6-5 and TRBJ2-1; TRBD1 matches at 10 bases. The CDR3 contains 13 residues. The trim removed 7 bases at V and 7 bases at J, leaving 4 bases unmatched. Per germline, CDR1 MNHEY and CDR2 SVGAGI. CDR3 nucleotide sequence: TGTGCCAGCATGACAGGGGGCAGGAATGAGCAGTTCTTC. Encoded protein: CASMTGGRNEQFF.

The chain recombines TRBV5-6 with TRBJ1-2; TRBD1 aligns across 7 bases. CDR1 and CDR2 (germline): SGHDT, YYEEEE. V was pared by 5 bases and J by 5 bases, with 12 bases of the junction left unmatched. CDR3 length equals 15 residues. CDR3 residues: CASRSGTVSLYGYTF. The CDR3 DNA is TGTGCCAGCAGGTCCGGGACAGTGAGTCTATATGGCTACACCTTC.

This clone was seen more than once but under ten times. CDR3 sequence reads: CASDDRGGANVLTF. In DNA form, the CDR3 reads TGTGCCAGCGACGACAGGGGTGGGGCCAACGTCCTGACTTTC. The gene calls are TRBV19 and TRBJ2-6, with 8 bases fitting TRBD1. The germline V gene has CDR1 LNHDA and CDR2 SQIVND (reference sequence). The V gene end was trimmed by 9 bases and the J gene end by 3 bases; junction bases not matched to a gene: 4. CDR3 length equals 14 residues.

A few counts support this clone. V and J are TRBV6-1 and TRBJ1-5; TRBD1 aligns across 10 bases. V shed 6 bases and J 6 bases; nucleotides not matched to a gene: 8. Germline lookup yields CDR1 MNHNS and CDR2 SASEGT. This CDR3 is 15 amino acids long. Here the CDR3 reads CASRKTGGKGQPQHF. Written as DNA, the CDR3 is TGTGCCAGCAGAAAGACAGGGGGCAAGGGTCAGCCCCAGCATTTT.

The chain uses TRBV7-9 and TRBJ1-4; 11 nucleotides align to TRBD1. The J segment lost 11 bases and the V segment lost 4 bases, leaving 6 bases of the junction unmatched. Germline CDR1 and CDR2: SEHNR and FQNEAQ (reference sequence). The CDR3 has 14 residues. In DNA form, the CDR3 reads TGTGCCAGCAGCTCGGACAGGGGGCTACCGAAACTGTTTTTT. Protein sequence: CASSSDRGLPKLFF.

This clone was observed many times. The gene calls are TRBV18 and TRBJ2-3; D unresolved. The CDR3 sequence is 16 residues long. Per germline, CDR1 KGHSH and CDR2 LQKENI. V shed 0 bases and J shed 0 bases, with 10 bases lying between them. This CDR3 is CASSPPTRTSTDTQYF. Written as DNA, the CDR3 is TGTGCCAGCTCACCACCCACGAGGACGAGCACAGATACGCAGTATTTT.

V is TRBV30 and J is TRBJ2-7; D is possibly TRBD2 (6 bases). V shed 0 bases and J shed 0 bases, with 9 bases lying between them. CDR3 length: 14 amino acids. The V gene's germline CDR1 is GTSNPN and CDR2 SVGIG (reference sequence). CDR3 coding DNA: TGTGCCTGGAGTGTACGGCGGGGCTCCTACGAGCAGTACTTC. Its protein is CAWSVRRGSYEQYF.